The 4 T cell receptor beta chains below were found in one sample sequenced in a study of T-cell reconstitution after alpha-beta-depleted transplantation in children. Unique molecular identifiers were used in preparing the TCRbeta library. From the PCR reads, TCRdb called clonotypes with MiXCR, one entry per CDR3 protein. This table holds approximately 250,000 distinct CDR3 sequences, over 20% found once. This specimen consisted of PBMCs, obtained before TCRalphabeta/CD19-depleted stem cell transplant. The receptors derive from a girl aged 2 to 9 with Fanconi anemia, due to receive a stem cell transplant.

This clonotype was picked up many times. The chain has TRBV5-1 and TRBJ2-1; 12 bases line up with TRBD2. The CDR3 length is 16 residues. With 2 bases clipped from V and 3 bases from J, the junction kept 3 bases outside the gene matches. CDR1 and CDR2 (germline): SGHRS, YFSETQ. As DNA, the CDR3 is TGCGCCAGCAGCTTCGAACTAGCGGGAGGCTACAATGAGCAGTTCTTC. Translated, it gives CASSFELAGGYNEQFF.

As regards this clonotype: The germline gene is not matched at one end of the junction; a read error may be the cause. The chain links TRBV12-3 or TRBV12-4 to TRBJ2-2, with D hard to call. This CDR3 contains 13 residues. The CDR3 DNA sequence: TGTGCCACCAGTTTACACGACACCGGGGAGCTGTTTTTT. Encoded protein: CATSLHDTGELFF.

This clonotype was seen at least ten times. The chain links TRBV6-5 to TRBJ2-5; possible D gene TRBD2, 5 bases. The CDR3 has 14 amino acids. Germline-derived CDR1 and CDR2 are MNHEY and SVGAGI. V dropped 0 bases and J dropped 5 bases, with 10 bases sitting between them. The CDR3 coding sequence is TGTGCCAGCAGTTACTCGATGGGCGGGGAGACCCAGTACTTC. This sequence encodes CASSYSMGGETQYF.

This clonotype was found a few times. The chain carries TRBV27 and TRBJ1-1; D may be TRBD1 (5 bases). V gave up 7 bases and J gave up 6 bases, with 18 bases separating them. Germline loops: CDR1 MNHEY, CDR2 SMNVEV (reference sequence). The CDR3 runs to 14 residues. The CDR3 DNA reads TGTGCCAGCATTGGGGACGGATTTCGGTCTGAAGCTTTCTTT. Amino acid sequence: CASIGDGFRSEAFF.